This T cell receptor beta chain was found in a study of blood T cell repertoires in COVID-19. Study-level background: The study drew acute and convalescent COVID-19 samples from the United States, Italy and Spain. PBMCs, B-cell-depleted T cells, or T cells provided the cDNA or gDNA that made up the material.

The CDR3 covers 14 residues. Per the germline V gene, CDR1 is SGHVS and CDR2 is FQNEAQ. The V and J ends lost 8 bases and 4 bases respectively, with 16 bases between them. Per the study methods: Amplification from reference gene primers served as the basis for estimated nucleated cell counts. The assay was immunoSEQ multiplex PCR, and TCRdb's table has in-frame clones only and misses some. V, J and clone size derive from that table, while D and trimming were established from the DNA sequence. The sample has about 23,000 clones, approximately 94% seen once. The gene calls are TRBV7-8 and TRBJ2-3; a possible D gene is TRBD1 (5 bases). The sample taken for sequencing was peripheral blood. This TCR came from a woman between 50 and 59 years old with active COVID-19. The CDR3 loop reads CASDSGLKADTQYF. The CDR3 bases are TGTGCCAGCGATTCAGGGCTCAAGGCAGATACGCAGTATTTT.